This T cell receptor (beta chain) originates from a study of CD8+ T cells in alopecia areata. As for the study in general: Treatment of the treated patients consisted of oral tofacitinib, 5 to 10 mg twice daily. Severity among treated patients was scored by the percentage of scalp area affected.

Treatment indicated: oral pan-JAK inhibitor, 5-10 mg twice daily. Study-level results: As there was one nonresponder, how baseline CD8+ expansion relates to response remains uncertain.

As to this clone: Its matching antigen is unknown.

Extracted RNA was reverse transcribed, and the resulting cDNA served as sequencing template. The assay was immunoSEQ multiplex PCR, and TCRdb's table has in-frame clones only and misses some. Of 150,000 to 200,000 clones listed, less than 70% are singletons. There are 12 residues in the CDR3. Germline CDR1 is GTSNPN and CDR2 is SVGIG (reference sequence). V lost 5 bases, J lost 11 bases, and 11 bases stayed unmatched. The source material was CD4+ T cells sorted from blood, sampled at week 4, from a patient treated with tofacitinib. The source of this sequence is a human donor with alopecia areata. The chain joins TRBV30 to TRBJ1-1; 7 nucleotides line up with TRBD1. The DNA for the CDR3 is TGTGCCTGGGGATCACAGACAGGGAGGGCTTTCTTT. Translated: CAWGSQTGRAFF.